This note documents a single T cell receptor (beta chain) sequence. The source of the sample is a study of blood T cell repertoires in COVID-19. Study-wide context: COVID-19 samples from acute and convalescent phases originated in the United States, Italy and Spain. T cells, B-cell-depleted T cells, or PBMCs provided the cDNA or gDNA that served as material.

J gave up 5 bases and V 5 bases, and 10 bases lay outside the gene matches. Germline CDR1 is SGHRS and CDR2 is YFSETQ. CDR3 length: 15 residues. In the original analysis: The authors estimated nucleated cell counts from reference gene primer amplification. The method was immunoSEQ multiplex PCR; TCRdb's version includes in-frame clones alone and lacks a portion of them. V, J and clone size were drawn from that table, and D and trimming were deduced from the DNA. This sample yields 90,000 to 150,000 clones, of which 75% to 85% are seen a single time; 3% to 4.5% belongs to the top ten. The origin of this receptor is a woman aged 80 or over with acute or convalescent COVID-19. The gene calls are TRBV5-1 and TRBJ1-2; 9 positions match TRBD1. Material for sequencing was peripheral blood. CDR3 nucleotide sequence: TGCGCCAGCAGATATGATGCCGGGACAGGGTATGGCTACACCTTC. Translating it yields CASRYDAGTGYGYTF.